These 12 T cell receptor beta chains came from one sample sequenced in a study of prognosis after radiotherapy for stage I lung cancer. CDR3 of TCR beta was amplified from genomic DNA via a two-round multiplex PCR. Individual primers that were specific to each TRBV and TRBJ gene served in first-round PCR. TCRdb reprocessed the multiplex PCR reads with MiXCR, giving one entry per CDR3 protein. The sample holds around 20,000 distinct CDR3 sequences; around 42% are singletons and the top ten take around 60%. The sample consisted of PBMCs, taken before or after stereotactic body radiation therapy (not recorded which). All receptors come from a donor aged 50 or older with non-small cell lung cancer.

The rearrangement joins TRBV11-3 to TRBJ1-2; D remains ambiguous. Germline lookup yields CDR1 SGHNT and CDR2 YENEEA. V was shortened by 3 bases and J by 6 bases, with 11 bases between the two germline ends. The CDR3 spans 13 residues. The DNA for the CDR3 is TGTGCCAGCAGCTTCCAGAGCGTCGATGGCTACACCTTC. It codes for CASSFQSVDGYTF.

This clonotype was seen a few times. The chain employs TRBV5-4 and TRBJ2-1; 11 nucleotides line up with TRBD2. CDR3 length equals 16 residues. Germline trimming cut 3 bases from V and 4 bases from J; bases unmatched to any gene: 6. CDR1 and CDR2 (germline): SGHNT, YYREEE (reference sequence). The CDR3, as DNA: TGTGCCAGCAGCTCGACGACTAGCGGGGTATACAATGAGCAGTTCTTC. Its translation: CASSSTTSGVYNEQFF.

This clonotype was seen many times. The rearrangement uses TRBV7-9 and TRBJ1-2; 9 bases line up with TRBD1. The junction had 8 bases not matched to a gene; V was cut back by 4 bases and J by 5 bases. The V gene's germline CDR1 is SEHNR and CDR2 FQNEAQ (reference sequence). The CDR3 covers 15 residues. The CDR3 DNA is TGTGCCAGCAGCTCCTGGGACAGGGAGGAGTATGGCTACACCTTC. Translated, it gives CASSSWDREEYGYTF.

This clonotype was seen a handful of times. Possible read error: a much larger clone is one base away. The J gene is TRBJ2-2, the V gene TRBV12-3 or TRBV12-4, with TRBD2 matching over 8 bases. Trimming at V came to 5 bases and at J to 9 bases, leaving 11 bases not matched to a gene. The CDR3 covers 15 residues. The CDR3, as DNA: TGTGCCAGCAGTCCTATGCTAGCGGGTTCCTGGGAGCTGTTTTTT. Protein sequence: CASSPMLAGSWELFF.

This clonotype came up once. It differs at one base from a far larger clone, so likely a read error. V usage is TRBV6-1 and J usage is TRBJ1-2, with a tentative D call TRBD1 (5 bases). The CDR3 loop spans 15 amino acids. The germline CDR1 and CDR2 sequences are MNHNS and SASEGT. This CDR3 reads CAISYILSGGGGYTF. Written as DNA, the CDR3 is TGTGCCATCAGTTACATCCTATCCGGGGGTGGTGGCTACACCTTC.

CDR3 in DNA: TGTGCCAGCAAGCGCGGGAGATACAATGAGCAGTTCTTC. Protein: CASKRGRYNEQFF. The V call is TRBV27, the J call TRBJ2-1; 7 bases map to TRBD2. Germline V gene lookup returns CDR1 MNHEY and CDR2 SMNVEV (reference sequence). Trimming at V came to 7 bases and at J to 4 bases, leaving 4 bases not matched to a gene. The CDR3 runs to 13 residues.

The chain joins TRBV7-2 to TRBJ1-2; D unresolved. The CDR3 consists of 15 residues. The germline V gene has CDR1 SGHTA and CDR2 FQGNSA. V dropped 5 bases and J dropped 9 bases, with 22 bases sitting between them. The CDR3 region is CASSPNRDPLRSYTF. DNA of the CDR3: TGTGCCAGCAGCCCAAACCGTGACCCCTTGCGAAGCTACACCTTC.

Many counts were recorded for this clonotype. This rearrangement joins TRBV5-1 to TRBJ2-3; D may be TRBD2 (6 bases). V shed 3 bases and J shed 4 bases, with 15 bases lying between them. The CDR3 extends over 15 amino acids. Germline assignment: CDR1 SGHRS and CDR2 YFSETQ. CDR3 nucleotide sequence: TGCGCCAGCAGCTCGGAGGGTGCAGAGCCAGATACGCAGTATTTT. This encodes CASSSEGAEPDTQYF.

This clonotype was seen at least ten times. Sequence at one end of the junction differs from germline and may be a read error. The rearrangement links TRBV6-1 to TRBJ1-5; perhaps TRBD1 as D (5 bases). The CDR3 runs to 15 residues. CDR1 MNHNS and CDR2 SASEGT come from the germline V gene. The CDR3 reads CASSDPGPYREPGDF. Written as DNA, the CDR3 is TGTGCCAGCAGTGACCCGGGACCCTATCGTGAGCCCGGGGATTTT.

CDR3 DNA: TGCGCCAGTAACCAGGGGGATAACAATGAGCAGTTCTTC. This encodes CASNQGDNNEQFF. The V call is TRBV5-1, the J call TRBJ2-1; 7 nucleotides agree with TRBD1. Germline CDR1 SGHRS, CDR2 YFSETQ. The CDR3 length is 13 residues. V shed 8 bases and J 5 bases; nucleotides not matched to a gene: 7. Full variable domain (outside the CDR3, taken from reference TRBV5-1 and TRBJ2-1): KAGVTQTPRYLIKTRGQQVTLSCSPISGHRSVSWYQQTPGQGLQFLFEYFSETQRNKGNFPGRFSGRQFSNSRSEMNVSTLELGDSALYLCASNQGDNNEQFFGPGTRLTVL.

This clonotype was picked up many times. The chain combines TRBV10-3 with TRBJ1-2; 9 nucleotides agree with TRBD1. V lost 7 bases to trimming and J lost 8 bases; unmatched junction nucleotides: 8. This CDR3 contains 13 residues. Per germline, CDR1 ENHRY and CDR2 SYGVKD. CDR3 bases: TGTGCCATCACCCCGGGGACAGGGAAAGGCTACACCTTC. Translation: CAITPGTGKGYTF.

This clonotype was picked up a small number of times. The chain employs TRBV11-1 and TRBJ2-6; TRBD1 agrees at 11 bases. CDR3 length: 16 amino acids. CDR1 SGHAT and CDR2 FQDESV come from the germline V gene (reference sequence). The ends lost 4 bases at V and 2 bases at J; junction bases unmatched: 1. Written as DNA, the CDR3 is TGTGCCAGCAGCTCGGACAGGGGGCCTGGGGCCAACGTCCTGACTTTC. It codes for CASSSDRGPGANVLTF.